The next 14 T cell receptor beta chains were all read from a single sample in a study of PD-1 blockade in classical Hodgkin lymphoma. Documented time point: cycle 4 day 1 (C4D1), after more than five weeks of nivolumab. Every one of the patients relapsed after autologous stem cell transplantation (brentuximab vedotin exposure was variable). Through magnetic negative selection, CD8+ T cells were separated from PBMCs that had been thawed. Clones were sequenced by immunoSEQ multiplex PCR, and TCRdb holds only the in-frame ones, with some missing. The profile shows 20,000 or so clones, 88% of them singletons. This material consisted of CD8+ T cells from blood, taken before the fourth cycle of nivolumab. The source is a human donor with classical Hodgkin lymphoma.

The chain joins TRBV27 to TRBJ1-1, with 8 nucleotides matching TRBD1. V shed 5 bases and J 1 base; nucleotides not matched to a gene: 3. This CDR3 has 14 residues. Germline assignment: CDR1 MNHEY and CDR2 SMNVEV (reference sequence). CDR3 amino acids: CASSRTGRNTEAFF. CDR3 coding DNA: TGTGCCAGCAGTAGGACAGGGAGGAACACTGAAGCTTTCTTT.

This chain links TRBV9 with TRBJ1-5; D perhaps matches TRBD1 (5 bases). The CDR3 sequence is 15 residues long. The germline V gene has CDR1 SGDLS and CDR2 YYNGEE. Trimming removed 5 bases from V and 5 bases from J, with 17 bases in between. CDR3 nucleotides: TGTGCCAGCAGTTTTTTGGGGCGTAGGGATCAGCCCCAGCATTTT. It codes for CASSFLGRRDQPQHF.

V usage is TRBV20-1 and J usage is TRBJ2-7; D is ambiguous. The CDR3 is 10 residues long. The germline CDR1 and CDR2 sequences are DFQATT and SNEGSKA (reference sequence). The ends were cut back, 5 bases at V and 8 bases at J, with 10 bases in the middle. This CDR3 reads CSASETKQYF. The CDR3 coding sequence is TGCAGTGCTTCTGAGACCAAGCAGTACTTC.

CDR3 in DNA: TGTGCCAGCAGCCCGCCTACTCCAGGGGTGGATGGCTACACCTTC. It is translated as CASSPPTPGVDGYTF. The rearrangement links TRBV7-9 to TRBJ1-2, with D possibly matching TRBD1 (6 bases). Germline CDR1 reads SEHNR; CDR2 reads FQNEAQ (reference sequence). The germline V and J ends were trimmed by 5 bases and 6 bases, with 19 bases remaining between them. This CDR3 contains 15 residues.

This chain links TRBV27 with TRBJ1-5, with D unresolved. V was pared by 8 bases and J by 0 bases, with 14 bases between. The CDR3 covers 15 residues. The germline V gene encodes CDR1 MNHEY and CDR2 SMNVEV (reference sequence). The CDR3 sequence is CASGRRRDSNQPQHF. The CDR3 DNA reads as TGTGCCAGCGGGCGGCGGCGGGATAGCAATCAGCCCCAGCATTTT.

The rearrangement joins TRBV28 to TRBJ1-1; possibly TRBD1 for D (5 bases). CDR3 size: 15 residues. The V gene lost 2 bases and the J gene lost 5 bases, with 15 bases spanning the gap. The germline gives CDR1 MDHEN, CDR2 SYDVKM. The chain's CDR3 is CASSLETAGWTEAFF. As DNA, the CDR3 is TGTGCCAGCAGTTTAGAGACAGCAGGGTGGACTGAAGCTTTCTTT.

CDR3 loop: CASSLGQGFTGELFF. CDR3 in DNA: TGTGCCAGCAGCTTAGGACAGGGGTTTACCGGGGAGCTGTTTTTT. The chain links TRBV7-3 to TRBJ2-2; 9 bases map to TRBD1. V lost 2 bases, J lost 5 bases, and 3 bases stayed unmatched. This CDR3 has 15 amino acids. CDR1 and CDR2 from the germline V gene are SGHTA and FQGTGA.

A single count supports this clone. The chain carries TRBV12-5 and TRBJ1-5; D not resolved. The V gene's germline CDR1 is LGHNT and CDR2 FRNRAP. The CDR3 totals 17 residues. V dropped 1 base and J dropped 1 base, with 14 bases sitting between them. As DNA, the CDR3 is TGTGCTAGTGGTTTGGCCTCGGACTATCGGAGCAATCAGCCCCAGCATTTT. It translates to CASGLASDYRSNQPQHF.

CDR3 amino acids: CASSLSIYRIPQHF. The CDR3 DNA is TGTGCCAGCAGTTTATCGATATACCGGATTCCCCAGCATTTT. The rearrangement uses TRBV28 and TRBJ1-5, with D unclear. The germline gives CDR1 MDHEN, CDR2 SYDVKM. Between the trimmed V and J ends, which lost 1 base and 10 bases, there was a span of 14 bases. The CDR3 spans 14 residues.

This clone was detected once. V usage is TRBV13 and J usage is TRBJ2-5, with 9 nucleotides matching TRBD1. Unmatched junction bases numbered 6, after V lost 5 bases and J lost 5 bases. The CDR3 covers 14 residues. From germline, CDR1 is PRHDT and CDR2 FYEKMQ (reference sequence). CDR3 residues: CASSKTGGGETQYF. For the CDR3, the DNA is TGTGCCAGCAGCAAAACAGGGGGCGGGGAGACCCAGTACTTC.

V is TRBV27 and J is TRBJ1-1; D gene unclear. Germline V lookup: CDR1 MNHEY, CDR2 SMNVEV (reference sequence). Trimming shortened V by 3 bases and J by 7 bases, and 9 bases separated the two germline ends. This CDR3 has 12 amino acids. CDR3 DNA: TGTGCCAGCAGTTTGGTCTGGGGTGAAGCTTTCTTT. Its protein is CASSLVWGEAFF.

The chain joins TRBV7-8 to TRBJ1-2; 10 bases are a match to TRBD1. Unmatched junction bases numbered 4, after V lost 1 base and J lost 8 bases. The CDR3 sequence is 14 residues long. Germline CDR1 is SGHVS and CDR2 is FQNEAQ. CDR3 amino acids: CASSLGQGAEGYTF. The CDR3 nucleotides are TGTGCCAGCAGCTTAGGACAGGGGGCGGAAGGCTACACCTTC.

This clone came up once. The CDR3 spells CASSTRQGYDKNIQYF. Here the CDR3 DNA reads TGCGCCAGCAGCACCCGACAGGGGTACGACAAAAACATTCAGTACTTC. This chain uses TRBV5-1 with TRBJ2-4; the match to TRBD1 covers 8 bases. This CDR3 has 16 amino acids. V lost 4 bases and J lost 3; bases outside the gene matches: 9. Germline CDR1 and CDR2: SGHRS and YFSETQ.

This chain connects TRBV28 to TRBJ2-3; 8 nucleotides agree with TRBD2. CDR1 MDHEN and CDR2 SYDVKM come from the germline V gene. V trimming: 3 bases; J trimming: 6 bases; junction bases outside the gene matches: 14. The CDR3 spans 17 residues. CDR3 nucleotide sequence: TGTGCCAGCAGTTTTGGGGTAGCGGGGCCCCTCGGGGATACGCAGTATTTT. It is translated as CASSFGVAGPLGDTQYF.